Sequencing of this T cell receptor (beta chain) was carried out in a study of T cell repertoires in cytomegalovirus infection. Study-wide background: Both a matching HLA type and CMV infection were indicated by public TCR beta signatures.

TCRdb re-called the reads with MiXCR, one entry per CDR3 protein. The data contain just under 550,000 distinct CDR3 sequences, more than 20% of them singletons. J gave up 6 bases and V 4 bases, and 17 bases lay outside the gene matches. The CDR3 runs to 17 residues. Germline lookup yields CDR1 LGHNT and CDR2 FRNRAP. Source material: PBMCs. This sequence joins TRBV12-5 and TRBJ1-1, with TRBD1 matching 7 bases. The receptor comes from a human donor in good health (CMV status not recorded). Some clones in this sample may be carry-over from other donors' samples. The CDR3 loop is CASGSTGFLQGRAEAFF. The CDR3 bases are TGTGCTAGTGGTTCGACCGGGTTCTTACAGGGGAGGGCTGAAGCTTTCTTT.